A selection of T cell receptor beta chains follows, all from one sample in a study of blood T cell repertoires in COVID-19. The repertoire was sequenced with immunoSEQ multiplex PCR; TCRdb's copy has only in-frame clones and lacks some. The profile shows fewer than 250,000 clones, approximately 82% of them singletons. Input material: peripheral blood. The source is a woman between 40 and 55 years old with acute or convalescent COVID-19. The CDR3 runs from the conserved cysteine through the conserved F or W.

cdr3_aa: CASSTGGQGNTIYF
v_call: TRBV9
cdr3_length: 14

cdr3_aa: CASSVEGQGRNSPLHF
v_call: TRBV9
cdr3_length: 16

cdr3_aa: CASSLSSGGTGELFF
v_call: TRBV7-3
cdr3_length: 15

cdr3_aa: CASSIGVGGVKRDEQYF
v_call: TRBV19
cdr3_length: 17

cdr3_aa: CASSQVEGTSYGYTF
v_call: TRBV3-1/TRBV3-2
cdr3_length: 15

cdr3_aa: CATVYGGTYNEQFF
v_call: TRBV6-6
cdr3_length: 14

cdr3_aa: CASSFRTGTGELFF
v_call: TRBV6-2/TRBV6-3
cdr3_length: 14

cdr3_aa: CASSQTSGQETQYF
v_call: TRBV18
cdr3_length: 14

cdr3_aa: CASSLGRGRGQFF
v_call: TRBV27
cdr3_length: 13

cdr3_aa: CASSLREPSSYEQYF
v_call: TRBV4-1
cdr3_length: 15

cdr3_aa: CSVGPSYEQYF
v_call: TRBV29-1
cdr3_length: 11

cdr3_aa: CASSLGQGGDTQYF
v_call: TRBV28
cdr3_length: 14

cdr3_aa: CASSLISGSYEQYF
v_call: TRBV7-2
cdr3_length: 14

cdr3_aa: CASSHGGASGNTIYF
v_call: TRBV9
cdr3_length: 15

cdr3_aa: CASSQARSGRTNEKLFF
v_call: TRBV3-1/TRBV3-2
cdr3_length: 17

cdr3_aa: CASSLTSGSGGELFF
v_call: TRBV7-2
cdr3_length: 15

cdr3_aa: CASSLRGSNPTEAFF
v_call: TRBV5-1
cdr3_length: 15

cdr3_aa: CASSDRHNSPLHF
v_call: TRBV12-3/TRBV12-4
cdr3_length: 13

cdr3_aa: CASSSLRGPQHF
v_call: TRBV6-2/TRBV6-3
cdr3_length: 12

cdr3_aa: CASSPALGGPSREQYF
v_call: TRBV18
cdr3_length: 16

cdr3_aa: CASSYSGSPYEQYF
v_call: TRBV6-5
cdr3_length: 14

cdr3_aa: CASSQGWGGGTDSPLHF
v_call: TRBV3-1/TRBV3-2
cdr3_length: 17

cdr3_aa: CASSPDRDRPQHF
v_call: TRBV12-3/TRBV12-4
cdr3_length: 13

cdr3_aa: CASSDSYRQGSNYGYTF
v_call: TRBV6-4
cdr3_length: 17

cdr3_aa: CASSPAVNYGYTF
v_call: TRBV11-2
cdr3_length: 13

cdr3_aa: CASSSHTRGASYEQYF
v_call: TRBV27
cdr3_length: 16

cdr3_aa: CAAEGQGAEKLFF
v_call: TRBV30
cdr3_length: 13

cdr3_aa: CASSLGQLTDTQYF
v_call: TRBV5-8
cdr3_length: 14

cdr3_aa: CAWTEGLAHGETQYF
v_call: TRBV30
cdr3_length: 15

cdr3_aa: CASSFWRDGYTF
v_call: TRBV5-1
cdr3_length: 12

cdr3_aa: CASSLALAVMNTGELFF
v_call: TRBV7-9
cdr3_length: 17

cdr3_aa: CATRDPGGGGTQYF
v_call: TRBV19
cdr3_length: 14

cdr3_aa: CASSLGQGRTDTQYF
v_call: TRBV6-5
cdr3_length: 15

cdr3_aa: CASSLGRNTEAFF
v_call: TRBV6-2/TRBV6-3
cdr3_length: 13

cdr3_aa: CASSSGPGRDEQYF
v_call: TRBV18
cdr3_length: 14

cdr3_aa: CASSLTGNTEAFF
v_call: TRBV2
cdr3_length: 13

cdr3_aa: CASSPELAGVGNTIYF
v_call: TRBV5-4
cdr3_length: 16

cdr3_aa: CASSQLAGGATGELFF
v_call: TRBV5-1
cdr3_length: 16

cdr3_aa: CASGRGLAGLNEQFF
v_call: TRBV6-5
cdr3_length: 15

cdr3_aa: CASSPIGGAQETQYF
v_call: TRBV7-7
cdr3_length: 15

cdr3_aa: CASSILTSTDTQYF
v_call: TRBV6-2/TRBV6-3
cdr3_length: 14

cdr3_aa: CASSLSWTGQNTALFF
v_call: TRBV18
cdr3_length: 16